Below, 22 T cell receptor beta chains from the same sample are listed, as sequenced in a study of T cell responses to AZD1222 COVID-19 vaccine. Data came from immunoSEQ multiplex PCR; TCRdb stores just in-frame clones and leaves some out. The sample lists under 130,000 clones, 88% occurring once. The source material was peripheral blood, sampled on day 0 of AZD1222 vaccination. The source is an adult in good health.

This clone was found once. Written as DNA, the CDR3 is TGTGCCAGCGCAGCGGGTCCAAATCAGCCCCAGCATTTT. This encodes CASAAGPNQPQHF. The chain carries TRBV12-3 or TRBV12-4 and TRBJ1-5, with unresolved D. The CDR3 is 13 amino acids. The V gene lost 8 bases and the J gene lost 4 bases, with 12 bases spanning the gap.

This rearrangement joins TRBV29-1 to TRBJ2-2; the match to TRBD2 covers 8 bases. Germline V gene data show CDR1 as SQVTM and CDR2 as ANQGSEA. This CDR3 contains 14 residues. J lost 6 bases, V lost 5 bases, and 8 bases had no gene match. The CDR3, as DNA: TGCAGCGTTAAAACCGGGACTAGTTCCGGGGAGCTGTTTTTT. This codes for CSVKTGTSSGELFF.

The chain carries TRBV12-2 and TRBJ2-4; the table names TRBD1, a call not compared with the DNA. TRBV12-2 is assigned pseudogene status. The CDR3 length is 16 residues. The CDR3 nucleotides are TGTGCAAGTCGATCTCCAGTTTTTCTAGCCAAAAACATTCAGTACTTC. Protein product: CASRSPVFLAKNIQYF.

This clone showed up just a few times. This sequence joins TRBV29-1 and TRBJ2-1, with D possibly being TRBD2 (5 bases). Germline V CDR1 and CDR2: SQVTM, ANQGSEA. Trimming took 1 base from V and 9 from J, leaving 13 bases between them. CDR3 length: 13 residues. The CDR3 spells CSVEAINRGEQFF. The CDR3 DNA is TGCAGCGTTGAAGCCATAAACCGGGGTGAGCAGTTCTTC.

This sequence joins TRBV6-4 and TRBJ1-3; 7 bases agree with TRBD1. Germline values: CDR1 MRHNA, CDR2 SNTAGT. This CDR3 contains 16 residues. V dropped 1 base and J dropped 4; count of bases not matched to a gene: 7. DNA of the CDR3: TGTGCCAGCAGTGACTGGTTAACAGGGGAGGGAAACACCATATATTTT. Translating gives CASSDWLTGEGNTIYF.

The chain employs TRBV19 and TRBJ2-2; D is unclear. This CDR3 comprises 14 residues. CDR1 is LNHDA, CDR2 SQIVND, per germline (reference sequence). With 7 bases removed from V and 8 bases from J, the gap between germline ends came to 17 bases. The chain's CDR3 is CASKQSVMKGELFF. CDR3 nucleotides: TGTGCCAGTAAACAGTCCGTTATGAAGGGGGAGCTGTTTTTT. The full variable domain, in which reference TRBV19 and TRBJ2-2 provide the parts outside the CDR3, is DGGITQSPKYLFRKEGQNVTLSCEQNLNHDAMYWYRQDPGQGLRLIYYSQIVNDFQKGDIAEGYSVSREKKESFPLTVTSAQKNPTAFYLCASKQSVMKGELFFGEGSRLTVL.

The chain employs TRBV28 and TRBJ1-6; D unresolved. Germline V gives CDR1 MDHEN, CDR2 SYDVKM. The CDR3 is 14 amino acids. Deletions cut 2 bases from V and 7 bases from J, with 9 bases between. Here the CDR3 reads CASSLGVLNSPLHF. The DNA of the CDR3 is TGTGCCAGCAGTTTAGGGGTTTTGAATTCACCCCTCCACTTT.

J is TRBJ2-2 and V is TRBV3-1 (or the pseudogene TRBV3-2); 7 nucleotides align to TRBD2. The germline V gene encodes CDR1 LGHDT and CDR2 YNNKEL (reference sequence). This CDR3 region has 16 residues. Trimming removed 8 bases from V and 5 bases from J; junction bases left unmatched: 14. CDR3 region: CASAGEQGLPTGELFF. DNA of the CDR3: TGTGCCAGCGCGGGGGAGCAGGGCCTCCCTACCGGGGAGCTGTTTTTT.

CDR3 region: CASSHPNTDTQYF. The DNA of the CDR3 is TGTGCCAGCAGCCACCCTAACACAGATACGCAGTATTTT. The gene calls are TRBV3-1 (or the pseudogene TRBV3-2) and TRBJ2-3, with D uncertain. V was pared by 3 bases and J by 2 bases, with 6 bases between. Germline V lookup: CDR1 LGHDT, CDR2 YNNKEL (reference sequence). The CDR3 has 13 residues.

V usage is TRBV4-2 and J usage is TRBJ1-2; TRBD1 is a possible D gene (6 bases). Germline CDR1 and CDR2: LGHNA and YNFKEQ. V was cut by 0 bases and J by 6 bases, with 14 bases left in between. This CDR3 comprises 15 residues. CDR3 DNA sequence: TGTGCCAGCAGCCAAGAAGGAGGGGGTAAGAATGGCTACACCTTC. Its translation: CASSQEGGGKNGYTF.

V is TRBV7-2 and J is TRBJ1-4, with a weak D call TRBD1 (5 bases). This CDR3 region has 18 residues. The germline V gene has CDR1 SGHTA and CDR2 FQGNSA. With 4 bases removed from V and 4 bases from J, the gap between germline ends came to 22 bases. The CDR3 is CASSWARLVDRGNEKLFF. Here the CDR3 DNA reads TGTGCCAGCAGCTGGGCCAGATTGGTGGATAGGGGTAATGAAAAACTGTTTTTT.

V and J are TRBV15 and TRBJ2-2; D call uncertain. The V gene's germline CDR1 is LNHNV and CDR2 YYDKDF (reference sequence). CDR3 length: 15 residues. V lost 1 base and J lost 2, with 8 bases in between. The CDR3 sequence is CATSRGTTNTGELFF. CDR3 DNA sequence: TGTGCCACCAGCAGAGGTACAACTAACACCGGGGAGCTGTTTTTT.

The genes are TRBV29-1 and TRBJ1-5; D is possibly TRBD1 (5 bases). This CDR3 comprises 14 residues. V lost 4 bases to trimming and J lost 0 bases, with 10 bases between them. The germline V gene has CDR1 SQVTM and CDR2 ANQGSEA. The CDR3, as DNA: TGCAGCGTTGCAACAGGATATAGCAATCAGCCCCAGCATTTT. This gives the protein CSVATGYSNQPQHF.

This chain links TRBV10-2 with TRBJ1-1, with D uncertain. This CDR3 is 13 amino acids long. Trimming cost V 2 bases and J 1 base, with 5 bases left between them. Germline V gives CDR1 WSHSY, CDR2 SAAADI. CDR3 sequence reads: CASSERGNTEAFF. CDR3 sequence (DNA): TGCGCCAGCAGTGAGCGGGGGAACACTGAAGCTTTCTTT.

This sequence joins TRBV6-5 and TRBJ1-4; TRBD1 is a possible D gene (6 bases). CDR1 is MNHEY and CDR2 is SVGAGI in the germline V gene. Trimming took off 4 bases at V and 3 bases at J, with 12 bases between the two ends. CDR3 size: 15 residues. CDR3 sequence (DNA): TGTGCCAGCAGTTCGTCGGGGGCAGCTAATGAAAAACTGTTTTTT. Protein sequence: CASSSSGAANEKLFF.

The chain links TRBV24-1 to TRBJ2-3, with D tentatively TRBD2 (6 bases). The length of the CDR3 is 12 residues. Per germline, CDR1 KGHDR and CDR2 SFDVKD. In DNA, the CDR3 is TGTGCTACGGAGGGTTACACAGATACGCAGTATTTT. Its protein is CATEGYTDTQYF.

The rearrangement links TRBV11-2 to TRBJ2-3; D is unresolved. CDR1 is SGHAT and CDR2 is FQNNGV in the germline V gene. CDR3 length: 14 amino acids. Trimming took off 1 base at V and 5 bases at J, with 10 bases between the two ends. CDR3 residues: CASSLGRKIDTQYF. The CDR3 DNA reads TGTGCCAGCAGCTTAGGACGTAAAATAGATACGCAGTATTTT. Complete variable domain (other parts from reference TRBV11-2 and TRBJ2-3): EAGVAQSPRYKIIEKRQSVAFWCNPISGHATLYWYQQILGQGPKLLIQFQNNGVVDDSQLPKDRFSAERLKGVDSTLKIQPAKLEDSAVYLCASSLGRKIDTQYFGPGTRLTVL.

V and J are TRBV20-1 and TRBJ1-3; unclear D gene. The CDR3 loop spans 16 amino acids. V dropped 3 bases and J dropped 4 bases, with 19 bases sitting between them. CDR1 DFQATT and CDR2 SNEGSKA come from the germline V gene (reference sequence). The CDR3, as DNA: TGCAGTGCTAGTCGGGGAGCGGTGATGAGCGGAAACACCATATATTTT. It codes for CSASRGAVMSGNTIYF.

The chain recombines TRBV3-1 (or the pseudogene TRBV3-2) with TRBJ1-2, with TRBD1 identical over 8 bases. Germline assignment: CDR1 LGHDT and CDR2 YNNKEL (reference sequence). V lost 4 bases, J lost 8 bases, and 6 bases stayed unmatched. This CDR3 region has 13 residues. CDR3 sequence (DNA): TGTGCCAGCAGCCTACGCGGACAGGGCGGCTACACCTTC. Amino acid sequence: CASSLRGQGGYTF.

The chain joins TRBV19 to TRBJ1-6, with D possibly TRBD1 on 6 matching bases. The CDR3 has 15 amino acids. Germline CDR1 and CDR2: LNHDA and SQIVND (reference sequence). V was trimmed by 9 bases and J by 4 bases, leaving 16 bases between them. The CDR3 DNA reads TGTGCCAGCAAACAGGGCCCAGATTATAATTCACCCCTCCACTTT. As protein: CASKQGPDYNSPLHF.

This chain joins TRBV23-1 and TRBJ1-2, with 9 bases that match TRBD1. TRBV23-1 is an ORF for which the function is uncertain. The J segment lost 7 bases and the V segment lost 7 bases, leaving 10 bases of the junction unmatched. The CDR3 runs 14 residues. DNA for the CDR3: TGCGCCAGCAAGGGACAGGGTACATTCCGTGGCTACACCTTC. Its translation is CASKGQGTFRGYTF.

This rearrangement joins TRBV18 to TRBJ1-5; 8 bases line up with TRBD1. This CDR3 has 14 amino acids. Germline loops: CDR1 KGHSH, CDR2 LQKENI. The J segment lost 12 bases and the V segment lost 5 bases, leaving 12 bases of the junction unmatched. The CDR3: CASSSGQADLSQHF. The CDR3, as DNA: TGTGCCAGCTCATCGGGACAGGCGGATCTTAGCCAGCATTTT.